This TCR beta chain originates from a study of shared clonotypes between healthy human individuals. None of the donors, who were healthy HIV-negative adults, had recently had acute infections or vaccinations. Germline loops: CDR1 MNHNY, CDR2 SVGAGI (reference sequence). This CDR3 region has 14 residues. V lost 5 bases to trimming and J lost 3 bases, with 13 bases between them. Broader study findings: Deeper or shallower sequencing was expected to change how clonotypes are shared among donors. Only blood was sampled; tissue repertoires likely differ.

In the original workflow: From ImmunoSEQ came sequences covering only the junction and carrying no quality scores, so filtering differed. This table comes from immunoSEQ multiplex PCR, and its TCRdb copy is limited to in-frame clones, with some not included. Clone size and V and J calls were adopted from that table, with D and trimming inferred from the DNA. Seen here are 550,000 to 800,000 clones, 90% observed once, and the top ten hold about a third. This clone was seen a handful of times. The antigen is undetermined. The sample was memory CD8+ T cells from PBMCs. Subset defined: CD45RO+ cells pooled with CCR7-negative TemRA cells. This sequence joins TRBV6-6 and TRBJ1-1, with D unresolved. This clonotype was obtained from a man aged 18 to 30 in good health. Some clones in this sample may be carry-over from other donors' samples. The CDR3, as DNA: TGTGCCAGCAGTCTGGGGTACGGCGACACTGAAGCTTTCTTT. It codes for CASSLGYGDTEAFF.